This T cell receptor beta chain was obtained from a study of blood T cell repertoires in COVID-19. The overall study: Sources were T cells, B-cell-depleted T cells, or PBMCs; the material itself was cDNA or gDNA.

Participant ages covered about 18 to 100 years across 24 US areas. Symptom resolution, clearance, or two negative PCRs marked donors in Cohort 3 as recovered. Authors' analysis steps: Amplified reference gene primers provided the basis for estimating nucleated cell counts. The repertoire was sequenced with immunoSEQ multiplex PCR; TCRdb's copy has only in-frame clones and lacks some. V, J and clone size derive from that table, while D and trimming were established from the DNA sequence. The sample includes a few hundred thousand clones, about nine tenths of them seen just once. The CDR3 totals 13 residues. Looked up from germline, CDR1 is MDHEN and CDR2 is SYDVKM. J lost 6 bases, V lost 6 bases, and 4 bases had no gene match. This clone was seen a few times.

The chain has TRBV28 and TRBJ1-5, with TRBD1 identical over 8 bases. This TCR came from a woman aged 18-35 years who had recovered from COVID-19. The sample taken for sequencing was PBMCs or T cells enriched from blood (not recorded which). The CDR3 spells CASRLQGGQPQHF. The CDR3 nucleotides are TGTGCCAGCAGGCTACAGGGGGGTCAGCCCCAGCATTTT.